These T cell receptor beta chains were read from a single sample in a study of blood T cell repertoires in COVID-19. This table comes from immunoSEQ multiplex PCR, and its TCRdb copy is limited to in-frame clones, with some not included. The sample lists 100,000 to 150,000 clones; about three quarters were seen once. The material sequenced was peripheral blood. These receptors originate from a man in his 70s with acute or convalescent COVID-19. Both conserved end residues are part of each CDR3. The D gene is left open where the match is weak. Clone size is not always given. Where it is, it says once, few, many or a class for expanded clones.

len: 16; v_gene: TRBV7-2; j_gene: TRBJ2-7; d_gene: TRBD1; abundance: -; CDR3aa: CASSLVAAGGTYEQYF; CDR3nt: TGTGCCAGCAGCTTAGTCGCCGCAGGGGGTACCTACGAGCAGTACTTC
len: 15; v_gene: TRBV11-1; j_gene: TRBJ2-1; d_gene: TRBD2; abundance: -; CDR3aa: CASSLGGGAQNEQFF; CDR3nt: TGTGCCAGCAGCTTAGGCGGGGGGGCCCAGAATGAGCAGTTCTTC
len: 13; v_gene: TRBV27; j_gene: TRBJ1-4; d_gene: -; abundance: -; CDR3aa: CASSSSGWEKLFF; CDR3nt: TGTGCCAGCAGTTCGTCGGGTTGGGAAAAACTGTTTTTT
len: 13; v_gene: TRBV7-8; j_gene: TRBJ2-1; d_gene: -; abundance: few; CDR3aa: CASSPPLLDEQFF; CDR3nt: TGTGCCAGCAGCCCCCCCCTTCTCGATGAGCAGTTCTTC
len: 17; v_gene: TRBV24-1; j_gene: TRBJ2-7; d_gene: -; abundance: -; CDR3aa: CATSDPYRLADYYEQYF; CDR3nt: TGTGCCACCAGTGATCCTTATCGGTTAGCGGACTACTACGAGCAGTACTTC
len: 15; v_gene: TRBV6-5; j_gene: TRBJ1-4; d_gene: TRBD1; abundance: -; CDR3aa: CASSVAGTGEVKLFF; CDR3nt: TGTGCCAGCAGCGTAGCCGGGACAGGGGAGGTAAAACTGTTTTTT
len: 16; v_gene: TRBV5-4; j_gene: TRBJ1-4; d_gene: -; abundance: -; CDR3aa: CASSLAAEGTNEKLFF; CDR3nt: TGTGCCAGCAGCTTGGCCGCGGAAGGCACTAATGAAAAACTGTTTTTT
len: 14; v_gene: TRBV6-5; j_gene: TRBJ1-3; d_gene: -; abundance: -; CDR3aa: CASSFRQSGNTIYF; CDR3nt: TGTGCCAGCAGTTTCCGACAGTCTGGAAACACCATATATTTT
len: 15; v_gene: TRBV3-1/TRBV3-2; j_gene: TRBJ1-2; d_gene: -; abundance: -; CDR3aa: CASSQGGGANYGYTF; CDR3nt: TGTGCCAGCAGCCAAGGCGGGGGGGCCAACTATGGCTACACCTTC
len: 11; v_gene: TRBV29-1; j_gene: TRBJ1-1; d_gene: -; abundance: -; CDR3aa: CSSRENTEAFF; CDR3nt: TGCAGCAGTCGAGAGAACACTGAAGCTTTCTTT
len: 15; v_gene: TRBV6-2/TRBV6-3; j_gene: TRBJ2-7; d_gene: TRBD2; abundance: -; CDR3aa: CASSYGSAGEIWQYF; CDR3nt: TGTGCCAGCAGTTACGGGTCAGCGGGAGAAATTTGGCAGTACTTC
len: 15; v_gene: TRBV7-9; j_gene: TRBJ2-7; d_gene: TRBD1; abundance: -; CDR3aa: CASSFTWDRRYEQYF; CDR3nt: TGTGCCAGCAGCTTTACCTGGGACAGGAGGTACGAGCAGTACTTC
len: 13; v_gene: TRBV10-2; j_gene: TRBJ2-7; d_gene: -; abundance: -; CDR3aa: CASQAMDSYEQYF; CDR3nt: TGCGCCAGCCAAGCTATGGACAGCTACGAGCAGTACTTC
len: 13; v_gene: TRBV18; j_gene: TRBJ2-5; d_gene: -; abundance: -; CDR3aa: CASSGQFQETQYF; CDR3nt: TGTGCCAGCTCAGGACAGTTCCAAGAGACCCAGTACTTC
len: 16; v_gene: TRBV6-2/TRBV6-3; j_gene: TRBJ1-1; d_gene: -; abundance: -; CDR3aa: CASSYEDSLMNTEAFF; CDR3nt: TGTGCCAGCAGTTACGAGGACAGCCTAATGAACACTGAAGCTTTCTTT
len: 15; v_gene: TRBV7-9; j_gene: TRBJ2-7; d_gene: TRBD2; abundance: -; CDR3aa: CASSLTSGRAHEQYF; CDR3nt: TGTGCCAGCAGCCTGACTAGCGGGAGAGCCCACGAGCAGTACTTC
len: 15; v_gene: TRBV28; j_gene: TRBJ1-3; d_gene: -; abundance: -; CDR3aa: CASSGGPRLGNTIYF; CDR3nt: TGTGCCAGCAGTGGCGGGCCTCGACTGGGAAACACCATATATTTT
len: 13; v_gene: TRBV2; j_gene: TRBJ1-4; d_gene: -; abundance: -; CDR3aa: CASTDTPGEKLFF; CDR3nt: TGTGCCAGCACTGATACACCAGGGGAAAAACTGTTTTTT
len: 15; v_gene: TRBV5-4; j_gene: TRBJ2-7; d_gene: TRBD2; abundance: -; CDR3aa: CASSLGGRAGYEQYF; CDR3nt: TGTGCCAGCAGCTTGGGCGGGAGGGCCGGATACGAGCAGTACTTC
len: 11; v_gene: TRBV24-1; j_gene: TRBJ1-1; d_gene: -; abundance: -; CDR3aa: CATSVDTEAFF; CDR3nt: TGTGCCACCAGTGTAGACACTGAAGCTTTCTTT
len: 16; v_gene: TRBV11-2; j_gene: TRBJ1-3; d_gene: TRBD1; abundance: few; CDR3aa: CASSLDRGEAGNTIYF; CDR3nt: TGTGCCAGCAGCCTTGACAGGGGCGAGGCTGGAAACACCATATATTTT
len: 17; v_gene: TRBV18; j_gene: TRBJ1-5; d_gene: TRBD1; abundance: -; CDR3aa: CASSPPGQGGKNQPQHF; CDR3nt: TGTGCCAGCTCACCACCGGGACAGGGAGGGAAAAATCAGCCCCAGCATTTT